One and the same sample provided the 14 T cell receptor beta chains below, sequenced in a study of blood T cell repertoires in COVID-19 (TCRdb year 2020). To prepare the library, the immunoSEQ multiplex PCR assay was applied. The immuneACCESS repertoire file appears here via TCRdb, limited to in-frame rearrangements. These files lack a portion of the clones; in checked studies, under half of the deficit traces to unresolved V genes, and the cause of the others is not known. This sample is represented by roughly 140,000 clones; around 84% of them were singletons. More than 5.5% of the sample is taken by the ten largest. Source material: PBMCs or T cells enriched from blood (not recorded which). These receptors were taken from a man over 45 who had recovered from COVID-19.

The CDR3 sequence is CASSLTSGGHQPQHF. The CDR3 DNA is TGCGCCAGCAGCTTGACCTCAGGGGGTCATCAGCCCCAGCATTTT. This chain joins TRBV5-1 and TRBJ1-5; 7 nucleotides align to TRBD1. This CDR3 is built from 15 residues. The ends lost 1 base at V and 5 bases at J; junction bases unmatched: 6. Germline CDR1 is SGHRS and CDR2 is YFSETQ. Full variable domain (missing parts from reference TRBV5-1 and TRBJ1-5): KAGVTQTPRYLIKTRGQQVTLSCSPISGHRSVSWYQQTPGQGLQFLFEYFSETQRNKGNFPGRFSGRQFSNSRSEMNVSTLELGDSALYLCASSLTSGGHQPQHFGDGTRLSIL.

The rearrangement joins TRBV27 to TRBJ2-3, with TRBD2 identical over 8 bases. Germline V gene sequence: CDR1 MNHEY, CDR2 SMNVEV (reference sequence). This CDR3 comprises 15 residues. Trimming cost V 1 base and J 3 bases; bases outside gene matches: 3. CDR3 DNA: TGTGCCAGCAGTTTATGGGTAGCGGGGACAGATACGCAGTATTTT. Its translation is CASSLWVAGTDTQYF.

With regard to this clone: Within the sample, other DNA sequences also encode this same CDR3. The CDR3 loop reads CASSQLDRNTEAFF. The CDR3 nucleotides are TGTGCCAGCAGCCAATTGGACAGGAACACTGAAGCTTTCTTT. The rearrangement links TRBV3-1 (or the pseudogene TRBV3-2) to TRBJ1-1; a weak D match, TRBD1 (6 bases). The V gene's germline CDR1 is LGHDT and CDR2 YNNKEL (reference sequence). The CDR3 extends over 14 amino acids. The germline V and J ends were trimmed by 2 bases and 1 base, with 8 bases remaining between them.

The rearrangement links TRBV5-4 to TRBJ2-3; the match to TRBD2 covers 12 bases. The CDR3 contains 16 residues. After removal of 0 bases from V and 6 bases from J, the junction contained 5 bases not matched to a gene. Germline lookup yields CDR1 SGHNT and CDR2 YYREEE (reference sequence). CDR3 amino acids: CASSLGASGGEDTQYF. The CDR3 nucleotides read TGTGCCAGCAGCTTGGGTGCTAGCGGGGGGGAGGATACGCAGTATTTT.

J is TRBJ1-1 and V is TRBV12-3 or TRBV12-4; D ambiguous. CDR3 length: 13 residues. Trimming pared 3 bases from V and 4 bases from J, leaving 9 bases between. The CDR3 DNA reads TGTGCCAGCAGTTTGGTAGTTGGCACTGAAGCTTTCTTT. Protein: CASSLVVGTEAFF.

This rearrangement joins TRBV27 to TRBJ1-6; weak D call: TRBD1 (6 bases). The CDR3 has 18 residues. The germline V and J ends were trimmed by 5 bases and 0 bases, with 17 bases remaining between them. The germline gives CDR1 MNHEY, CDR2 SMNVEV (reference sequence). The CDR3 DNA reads TGTGCCAGCAGTCCGAGACAGGAGACACGCTCCTATAATTCACCCCTCCACTTT. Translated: CASSPRQETRSYNSPLHF.

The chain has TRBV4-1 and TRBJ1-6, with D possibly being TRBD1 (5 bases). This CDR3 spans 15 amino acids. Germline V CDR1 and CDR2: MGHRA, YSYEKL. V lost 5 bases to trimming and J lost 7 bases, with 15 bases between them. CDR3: CASSLIIGVNSPLHF. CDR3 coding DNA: TGCGCCAGCAGCTTAATAATAGGGGTGAATTCACCCCTCCACTTT.

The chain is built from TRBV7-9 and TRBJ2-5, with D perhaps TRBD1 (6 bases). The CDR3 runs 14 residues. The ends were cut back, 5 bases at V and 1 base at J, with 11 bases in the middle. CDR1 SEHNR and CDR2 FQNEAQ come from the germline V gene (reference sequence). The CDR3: CASSLRTAQETQYF. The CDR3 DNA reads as TGTGCCAGCAGCCTCCGGACAGCCCAAGAGACCCAGTACTTC.

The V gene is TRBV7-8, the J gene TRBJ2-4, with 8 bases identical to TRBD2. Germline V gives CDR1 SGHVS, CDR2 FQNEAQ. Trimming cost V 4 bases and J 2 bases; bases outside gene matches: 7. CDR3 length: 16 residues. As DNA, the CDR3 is TGTGCCAGCAGCTACTTTAGCGGGGCCTCCAAAAACATTCAGTACTTC. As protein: CASSYFSGASKNIQYF.

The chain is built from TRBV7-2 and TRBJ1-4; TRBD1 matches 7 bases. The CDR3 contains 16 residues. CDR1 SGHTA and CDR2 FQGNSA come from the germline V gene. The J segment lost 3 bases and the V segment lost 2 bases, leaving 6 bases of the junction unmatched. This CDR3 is CASSLTGVLANEKLFF. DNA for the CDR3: TGTGCCAGCAGCTTAACAGGGGTTTTAGCTAATGAAAAACTGTTTTTT.

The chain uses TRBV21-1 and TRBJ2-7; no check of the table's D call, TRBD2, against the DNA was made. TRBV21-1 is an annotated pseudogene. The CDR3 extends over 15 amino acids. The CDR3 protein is CASSKAGGNDYEQYF. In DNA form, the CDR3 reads TGTGCCAGCAGCAAAGCAGGAGGGAATGACTACGAGCAGTACTTC.

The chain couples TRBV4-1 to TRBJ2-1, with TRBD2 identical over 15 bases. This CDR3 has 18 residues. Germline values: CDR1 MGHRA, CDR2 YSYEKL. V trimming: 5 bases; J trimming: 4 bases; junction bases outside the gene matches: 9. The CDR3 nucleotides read TGCGCCAGCAGCACAAGGGGACTAGCGGGGGGCCAATACAATGAGCAGTTCTTC. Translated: CASSTRGLAGGQYNEQFF.

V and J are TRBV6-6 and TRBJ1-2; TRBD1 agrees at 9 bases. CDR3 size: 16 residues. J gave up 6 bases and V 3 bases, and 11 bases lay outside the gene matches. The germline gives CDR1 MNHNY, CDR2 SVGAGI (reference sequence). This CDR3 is CASSYSGTGSLNGYTF. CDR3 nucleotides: TGTGCCAGCAGTTATTCTGGGACAGGGTCCCTTAATGGCTACACCTTC.

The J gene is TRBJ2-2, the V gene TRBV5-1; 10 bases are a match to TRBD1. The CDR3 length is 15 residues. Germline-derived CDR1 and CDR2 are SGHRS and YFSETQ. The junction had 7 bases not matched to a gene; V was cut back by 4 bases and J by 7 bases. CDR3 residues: CASSPDRGHGGELFF. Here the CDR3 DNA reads TGCGCCAGCAGCCCAGACAGGGGGCATGGCGGGGAGCTGTTTTTT.